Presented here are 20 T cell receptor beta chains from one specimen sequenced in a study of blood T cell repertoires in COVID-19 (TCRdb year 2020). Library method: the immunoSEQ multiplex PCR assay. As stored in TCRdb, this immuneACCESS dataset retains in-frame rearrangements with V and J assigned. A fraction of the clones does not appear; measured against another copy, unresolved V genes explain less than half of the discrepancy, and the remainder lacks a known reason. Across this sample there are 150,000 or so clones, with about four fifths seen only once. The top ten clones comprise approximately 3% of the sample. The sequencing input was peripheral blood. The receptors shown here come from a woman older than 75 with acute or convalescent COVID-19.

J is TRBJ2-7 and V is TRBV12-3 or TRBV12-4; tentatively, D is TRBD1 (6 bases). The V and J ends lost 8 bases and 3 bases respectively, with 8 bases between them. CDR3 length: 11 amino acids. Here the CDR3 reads CASGQFYEQYF. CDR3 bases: TGTGCCAGCGGACAGTTCTACGAGCAGTACTTC.

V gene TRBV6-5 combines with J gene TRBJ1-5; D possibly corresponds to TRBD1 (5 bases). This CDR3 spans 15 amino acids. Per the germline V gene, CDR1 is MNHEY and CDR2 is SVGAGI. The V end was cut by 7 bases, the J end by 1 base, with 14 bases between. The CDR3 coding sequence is TGTGCCAGCACCACGGGACTGACCAGCAATCAGCCCCAGCATTTT. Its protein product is CASTTGLTSNQPQHF.

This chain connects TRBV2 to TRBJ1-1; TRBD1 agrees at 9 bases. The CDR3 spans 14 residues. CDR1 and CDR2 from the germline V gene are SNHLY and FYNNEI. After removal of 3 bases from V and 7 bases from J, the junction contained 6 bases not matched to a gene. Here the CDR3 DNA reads TGTGCCAGCAGTGAGGGACAGGGTCGGAATGAAGCTTTCTTT. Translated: CASSEGQGRNEAFF.

CDR3 nucleotides: TGTGCCAGCAGCTTCTCGGGGGTAGGGGAGCCCCAGCATTTT. It translates to CASSFSGVGEPQHF. V and J are TRBV7-2 and TRBJ1-5, with a possible D match to TRBD1 (5 bases). The germline V gene has CDR1 SGHTA and CDR2 FQGNSA. There are 14 residues in the CDR3. Trimming shortened V by 3 bases and J by 8 bases, and 14 bases separated the two germline ends.

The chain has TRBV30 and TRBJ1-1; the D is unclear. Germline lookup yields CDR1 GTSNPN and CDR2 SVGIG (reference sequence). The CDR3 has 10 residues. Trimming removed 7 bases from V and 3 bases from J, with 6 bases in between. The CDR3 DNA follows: TGTGCCTTCCTGTACACTGAAGCTTTCTTT. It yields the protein CAFLYTEAFF.

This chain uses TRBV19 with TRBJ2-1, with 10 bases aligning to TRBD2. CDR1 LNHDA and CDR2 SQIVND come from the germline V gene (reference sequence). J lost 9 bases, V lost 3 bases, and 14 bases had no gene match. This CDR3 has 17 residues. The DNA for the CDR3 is TGTGCCAGTAGTATCTCTGGGAGCGGGGGGGCGAGTGGTGAGCAGTTCTTC. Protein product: CASSISGSGGASGEQFF.

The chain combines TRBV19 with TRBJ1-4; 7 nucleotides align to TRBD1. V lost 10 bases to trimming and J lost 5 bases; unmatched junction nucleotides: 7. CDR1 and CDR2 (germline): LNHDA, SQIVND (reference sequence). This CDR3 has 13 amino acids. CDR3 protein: CATTGQVNEKLFF. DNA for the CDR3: TGTGCCACTACTGGACAGGTGAATGAAAAACTGTTTTTT.

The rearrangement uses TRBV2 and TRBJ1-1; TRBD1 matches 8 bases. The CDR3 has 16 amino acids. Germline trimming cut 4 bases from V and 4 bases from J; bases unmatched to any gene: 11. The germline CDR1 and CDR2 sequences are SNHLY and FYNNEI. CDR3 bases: TGTGCCAGCAGTGCCTCGGGTTTACAGGGGGTCACTGAAGCTTTCTTT. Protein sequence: CASSASGLQGVTEAFF.

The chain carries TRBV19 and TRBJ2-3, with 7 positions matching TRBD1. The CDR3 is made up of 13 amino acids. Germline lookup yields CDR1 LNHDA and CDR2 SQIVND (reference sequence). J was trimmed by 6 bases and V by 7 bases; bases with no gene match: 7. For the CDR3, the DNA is TGTGCCAGTACCAGGGGGAACTCGGATACGCAGTATTTT. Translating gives CASTRGNSDTQYF.

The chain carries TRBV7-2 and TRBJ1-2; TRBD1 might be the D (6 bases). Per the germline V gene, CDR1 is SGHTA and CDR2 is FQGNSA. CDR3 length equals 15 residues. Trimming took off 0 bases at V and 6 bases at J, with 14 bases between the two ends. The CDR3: CASSLASRGSNGYTF. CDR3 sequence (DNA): TGTGCCAGCAGCTTAGCCAGCAGGGGTAGTAATGGCTACACCTTC.

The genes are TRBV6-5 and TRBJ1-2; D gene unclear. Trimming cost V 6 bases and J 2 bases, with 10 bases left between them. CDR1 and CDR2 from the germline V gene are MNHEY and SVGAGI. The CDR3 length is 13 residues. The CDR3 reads CASSRTENYGYTF. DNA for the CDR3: TGTGCCAGCAGCCGAACAGAAAACTATGGCTACACCTTC.

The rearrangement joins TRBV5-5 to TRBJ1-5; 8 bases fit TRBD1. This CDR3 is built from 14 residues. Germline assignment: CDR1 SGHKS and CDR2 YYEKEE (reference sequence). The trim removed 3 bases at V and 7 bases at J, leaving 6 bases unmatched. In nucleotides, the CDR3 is TGTGCCAGCAGCTCTTCCACAGGGGGGCAGCCCCAGCATTTT. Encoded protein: CASSSSTGGQPQHF. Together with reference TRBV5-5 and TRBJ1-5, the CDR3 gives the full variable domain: DAGVTQSPTHLIKTRGQQVTLRCSPISGHKSVSWYQQVLGQGPQFIFQYYEKEERGRGNFPDRFSARQFPNYSSELNVNALLLGDSALYLCASSSSTGGQPQHFGDGTRLSIL.

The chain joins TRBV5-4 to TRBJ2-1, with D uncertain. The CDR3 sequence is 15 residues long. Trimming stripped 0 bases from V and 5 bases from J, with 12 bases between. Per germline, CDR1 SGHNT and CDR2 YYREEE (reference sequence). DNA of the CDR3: TGTGCCAGCAGCTTGGGAATCCAGGAAAACAATGAGCAGTTCTTC. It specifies CASSLGIQENNEQFF.

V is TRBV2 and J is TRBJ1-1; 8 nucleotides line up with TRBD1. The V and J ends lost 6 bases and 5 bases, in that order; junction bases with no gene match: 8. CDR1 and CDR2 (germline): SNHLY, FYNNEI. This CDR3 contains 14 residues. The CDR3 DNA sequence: TGTGCCAGCAGACCCATCCAGGGGGCAACTGAAGCTTTCTTT. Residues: CASRPIQGATEAFF. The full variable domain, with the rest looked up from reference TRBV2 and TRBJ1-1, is EPEVTQTPSHQVTQMGQEVILRCVPISNHLYFYWYRQILGQKVEFLVSFYNNEISEKSEIFDDQFSVERPDGSNFTLKIRSTKLEDSAMYFCASRPIQGATEAFFGQGTRLTVV.

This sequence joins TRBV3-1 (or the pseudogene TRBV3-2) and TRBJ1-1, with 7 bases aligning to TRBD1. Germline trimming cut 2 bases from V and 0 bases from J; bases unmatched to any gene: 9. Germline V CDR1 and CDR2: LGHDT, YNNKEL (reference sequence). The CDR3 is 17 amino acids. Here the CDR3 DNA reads TGTGCCAGCAGCCAATGGTCCGACAGGGCCATGAACACTGAAGCTTTCTTT. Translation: CASSQWSDRAMNTEAFF.

CDR3 loop: CASSQGPNTGDTEAFF. For the CDR3, the DNA is TGCGCCAGCAGCCAAGGACCCAACACGGGGGACACTGAAGCTTTCTTT. V usage is TRBV4-1 and J usage is TRBJ1-1; D might be TRBD1 (5 bases). Looked up from germline, CDR1 is MGHRA and CDR2 is YSYEKL. V was shortened by 1 base and J by 3 bases, with 15 bases between the two germline ends. This CDR3 region has 16 residues.

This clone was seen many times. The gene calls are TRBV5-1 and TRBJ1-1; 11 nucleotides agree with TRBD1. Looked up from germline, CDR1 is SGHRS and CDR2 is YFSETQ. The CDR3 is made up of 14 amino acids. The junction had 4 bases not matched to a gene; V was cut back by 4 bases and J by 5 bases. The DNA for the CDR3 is TGCGCCAGCAGCAGGACAGGGGGCTGGACTGAAGCTTTCTTT. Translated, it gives CASSRTGGWTEAFF.

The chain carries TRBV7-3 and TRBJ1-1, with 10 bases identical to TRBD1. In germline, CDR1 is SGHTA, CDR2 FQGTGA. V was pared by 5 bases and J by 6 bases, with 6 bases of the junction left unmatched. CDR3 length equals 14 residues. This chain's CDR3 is CASSRDRGVAEAFF. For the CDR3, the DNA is TGTGCCAGCAGCCGGGACAGGGGTGTAGCTGAAGCTTTCTTT.

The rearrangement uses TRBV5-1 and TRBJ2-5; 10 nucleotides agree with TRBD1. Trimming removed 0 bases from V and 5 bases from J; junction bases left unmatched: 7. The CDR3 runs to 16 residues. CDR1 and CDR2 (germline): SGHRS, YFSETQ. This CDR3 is CASSLAQTGGGETQYF. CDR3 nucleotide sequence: TGCGCCAGCAGCTTGGCCCAGACAGGGGGCGGTGAGACCCAGTACTTC.

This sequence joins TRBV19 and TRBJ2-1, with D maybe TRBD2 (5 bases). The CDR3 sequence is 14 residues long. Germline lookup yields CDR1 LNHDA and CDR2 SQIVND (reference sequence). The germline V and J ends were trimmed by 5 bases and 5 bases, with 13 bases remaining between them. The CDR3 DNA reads TGTGCCAGTAGTTCAGGACTGGAGGACAATGAGCAGTTCTTC. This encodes CASSSGLEDNEQFF.